The clone carrying this TCR beta chain showed up many times. CDR1 MNHEY and CDR2 SMNVEV come from the germline V gene (reference sequence). The CDR3 is 14 amino acids. Between the trimmed V and J ends, which lost 1 base and 11 bases, there was a span of 14 bases. This sample is drawn from a study of blood T cell repertoires in COVID-19. Study summary: The United States, Italy and Spain were the sources of the acute and convalescent COVID-19 samples. T cells, B-cell-depleted T cells, or PBMCs supplied cDNA or gDNA.

Patients of the Seattle cohort, enrolled during active infection, were followed longitudinally. In the original analysis: Amplification of reference gene primers provided the estimated nucleated cell counts. The data were produced by immunoSEQ multiplex PCR, yet TCRdb's version contains in-frame clones alone and is incomplete. Clonal size and the V and J genes are those of that table, whereas D and trimming came from the DNA. The sample contains around 60,000 clones, 72% of which appear only once. This TCR derives from a woman in her 70s with COVID-19, enrolled during active disease. Sample: peripheral blood. The chain has TRBV27 and TRBJ2-2; D call uncertain. Written as DNA, the CDR3 is TGTGCCAGCAGTTTATGGAACAGCCCCCATGAGCTGTTTTTT. Translated, it gives CASSLWNSPHELFF.